This T cell receptor (beta chain) is drawn from a study of blood T cells in healthy people across ages. This clonotype was found a few times. Its antigen is undetermined. CDR3 size: 15 residues. V was cut by 0 bases and J by 0 bases, with 7 bases left in between. Per the germline V gene, CDR1 is SGHRS and CDR2 is YFSETQ. Study-level points and caveats: Without sorted subsets, naive and antigen-experienced compartments could not be conclusively compared.

The use of a sample-barcoded 5' primer and a J-beta primer mix characterized a second PCR of roughly 7 to 11 cycles. Each CDR3 protein is one row after TCRdb ran MiXCR on the 5' RACE reads. This table has 1.4 million to 1.5 million distinct CDR3 sequences, roughly 40% appearing once. The source is a woman aged 18-30 years in good health. The sequenced sample was blood. V usage is TRBV5-1 and J usage is TRBJ2-1; D is undetermined. CDR3 nucleotides: TGCGCCAGCAGCTTGGGTCATGCCTCCTACAATGAGCAGTTCTTC. Protein sequence: CASSLGHASYNEQFF.